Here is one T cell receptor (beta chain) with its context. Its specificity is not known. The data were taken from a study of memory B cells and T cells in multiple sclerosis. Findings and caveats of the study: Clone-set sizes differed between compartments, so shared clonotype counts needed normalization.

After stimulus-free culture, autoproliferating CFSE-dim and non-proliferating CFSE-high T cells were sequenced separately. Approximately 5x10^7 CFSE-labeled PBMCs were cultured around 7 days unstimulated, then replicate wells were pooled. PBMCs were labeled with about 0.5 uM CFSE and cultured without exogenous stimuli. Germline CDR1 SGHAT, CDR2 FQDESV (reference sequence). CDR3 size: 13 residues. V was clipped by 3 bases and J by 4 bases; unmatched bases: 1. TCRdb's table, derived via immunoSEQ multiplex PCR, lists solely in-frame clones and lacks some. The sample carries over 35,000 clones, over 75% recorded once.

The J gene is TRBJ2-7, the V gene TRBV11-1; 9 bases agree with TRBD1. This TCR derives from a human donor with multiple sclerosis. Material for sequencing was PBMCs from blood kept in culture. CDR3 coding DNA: TGTGCCAGCAGCTTGGACAGGGGTTACGAGCAGTACTTC. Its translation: CASSLDRGYEQYF.